This entry lists 12 T cell receptor beta chains sequenced from one sample in a study of blood T cells in healthy people across ages. Next came a second PCR, run for about 7 to 12 cycles, which used a sample-barcoded 5' primer along with a J-beta primer mix. TCRdb processed the 5' RACE reads anew with MiXCR; each CDR3 protein has one entry. The repertoire includes 600,000 to 900,000 distinct CDR3 sequences, around 25% of them detected once, and 2.5% to 3.5% sits in the top ten. These same data were also listed under a study on T cells of mothers and their children.

Material for sequencing was blood. The receptor set was obtained from a boy aged 5-17 years in good health.

This clonotype was detected only a few times. The chain uses TRBV10-3 and TRBJ1-4, with 8 positions matching TRBD1. Germline trimming cut 8 bases from V and 6 bases from J; bases unmatched to any gene: 5. The germline CDR1 and CDR2 sequences are ENHRY and SYGVKD. The CDR3 contains 13 residues. CDR3 region: CAISDRGYEKLFF. The CDR3 nucleotides are TGTGCCATCTCCGACAGGGGATATGAAAAACTGTTTTTT.

The sample holds a few counts of this clonotype. V usage is TRBV24-1 and J usage is TRBJ2-5, with D possibly TRBD2 on 6 matching bases. V lost 2 bases, J lost 5 bases, and 8 bases lay in between. This CDR3 is 13 amino acids long. Germline loops: CDR1 KGHDR, CDR2 SFDVKD. Here the CDR3 DNA reads TGTGCCACCAGTGATTCAGGGAGGGAGACCCAGTACTTC. This translates into CATSDSGRETQYF.

V and J are TRBV11-2 and TRBJ2-5; weak D call: TRBD1 (6 bases). The tail of the sequence fits TRBJ2-7 better, so the J call may be wrong. This CDR3 is built from 17 residues. Germline V gene data show CDR1 as SGHAT and CDR2 as FQNNGV. The chain's CDR3 is CASSLTNNRAFLYEQYF. CDR3 DNA sequence: TGTGCCAGCAGCCTAACAAATAACAGGGCCTTCCTATACGAGCAGTACTTC.

This rearrangement joins TRBV11-2 to TRBJ2-7; the D gene could be TRBD1 or TRBD2 (5 bases each). CDR1 and CDR2 from the germline V gene are SGHAT and FQNNGV. V was pared by 7 bases and J by 9 bases, with 22 bases between. The CDR3 has 14 amino acids. In DNA, the CDR3 is TGTGCCAGCACCGGGGCGGAAATGCTGGCTGGGCAGTACTTC. Translated, it gives CASTGAEMLAGQYF. Full variable domain (missing parts from reference TRBV11-2 and TRBJ2-7): EAGVAQSPRYKIIEKRQSVAFWCNPISGHATLYWYQQILGQGPKLLIQFQNNGVVDDSQLPKDRFSAERLKGVDSTLKIQPAKLEDSAVYLCASTGAEMLAGQYFGPGTRLTVT.

The chain employs TRBV12-3 or TRBV12-4 and TRBJ1-6; no definite D call. The V end was cut by 3 bases, the J end by 10 bases, with 16 bases between. The CDR3 runs 15 residues. The DNA for the CDR3 is TGTGCCAGCAGTTTCATCCGATCCTTTAACTCACCCCTCCACTTT. Translated: CASSFIRSFNSPLHF.

In its sample, this clonotype was seen a few times. This chain uses TRBV7-9 with TRBJ2-5, with a weak D call TRBD1 (5 bases). In germline, CDR1 is SEHNR, CDR2 FQNEAQ (reference sequence). The CDR3 is made up of 14 amino acids. V lost 4 bases and J lost 6, with 15 bases in between. CDR3 in amino acids: CASSSVAGIQTQYF. In DNA, the CDR3 is TGTGCCAGCAGCTCTGTGGCAGGGATACAGACCCAGTACTTC.

This sequence joins TRBV20-1 and TRBJ2-1, with 7 positions matching TRBD2. V was clipped by 5 bases and J by 8 bases; unmatched bases: 3. This CDR3 has 11 residues. Germline V gene lookup returns CDR1 DFQATT and CDR2 SNEGSKA (reference sequence). As DNA, the CDR3 is TGCAGTGCTGAGCGGGGAGATGAGCAGTTCTTC. Encoded protein: CSAERGDEQFF.

V gene TRBV6-2 or TRBV6-3 combines with J gene TRBJ1-1; D not resolved. The V end was cut by 2 bases, the J end by 2 bases, with 12 bases between. The CDR3 consists of 15 residues. Germline assignment: CDR1 MNHEY and CDR2 SVGEGT. CDR3 loop: CASSYDGLVNTEAFF. The CDR3 DNA is TGTGCCAGCAGTTACGATGGATTAGTAAACACTGAAGCTTTCTTT.

The rearrangement uses TRBV27 and TRBJ1-4; D call uncertain. The germline V gene has CDR1 MNHEY and CDR2 SMNVEV (reference sequence). CDR3 length: 15 amino acids. The ends were cut back, 4 bases at V and 0 bases at J, with 9 bases in the middle. The CDR3 nucleotides are TGTGCCAGCAGTTCCGGACCCTCAACTAATGAAAAACTGTTTTTT. Encoded protein: CASSSGPSTNEKLFF.

The CDR3 DNA reads as TGTGCCAGCAGCTCACCCTTTGGGACAGAGGGCCAGTTTGGCAATCAGCCCCAGCATTTT. Its protein product is CASSSPFGTEGQFGNQPQHF. The rearrangement links TRBV28 to TRBJ1-5; 7 nucleotides align to TRBD1. The CDR3 contains 20 residues. With 6 bases clipped from V and 2 bases from J, the junction kept 22 bases outside the gene matches. From germline, CDR1 is MDHEN and CDR2 SYDVKM. Filled out from reference TRBV28 and TRBJ1-5, the complete variable domain reads DVKVTQSSRYLVKRTGEKVFLECVQDMDHENMFWYRQDPGLGLRLIYFSYDVKMKEKGDIPEGYSVSREKKERFSLILESASTNQTSMYLCASSSPFGTEGQFGNQPQHFGDGTRLSIL.

The rearrangement links TRBV11-2 to TRBJ2-3, with D perhaps matching TRBD2 (6 bases). With 3 bases removed from V and 2 bases from J, the gap between germline ends came to 12 bases. This CDR3 comprises 15 residues. Looked up from germline, CDR1 is SGHAT and CDR2 is FQNNGV. CDR3 DNA sequence: TGTGCCAGCAGCTTCGCGGGGTCCTACACAGATACGCAGTATTTT. It yields the protein CASSFAGSYTDTQYF.

The V gene is TRBV6-5, the J gene TRBJ1-2; TRBD1 might be the D (5 bases). The CDR3 spans 13 residues. Germline values: CDR1 MNHEY, CDR2 SVGAGI. Trimming took 8 bases from V and 4 from J, leaving 14 bases between them. CDR3 in DNA: TGTGCCAGCCGAATGGGGGGTAGCTATGGCTACACCTTC. It codes for CASRMGGSYGYTF.